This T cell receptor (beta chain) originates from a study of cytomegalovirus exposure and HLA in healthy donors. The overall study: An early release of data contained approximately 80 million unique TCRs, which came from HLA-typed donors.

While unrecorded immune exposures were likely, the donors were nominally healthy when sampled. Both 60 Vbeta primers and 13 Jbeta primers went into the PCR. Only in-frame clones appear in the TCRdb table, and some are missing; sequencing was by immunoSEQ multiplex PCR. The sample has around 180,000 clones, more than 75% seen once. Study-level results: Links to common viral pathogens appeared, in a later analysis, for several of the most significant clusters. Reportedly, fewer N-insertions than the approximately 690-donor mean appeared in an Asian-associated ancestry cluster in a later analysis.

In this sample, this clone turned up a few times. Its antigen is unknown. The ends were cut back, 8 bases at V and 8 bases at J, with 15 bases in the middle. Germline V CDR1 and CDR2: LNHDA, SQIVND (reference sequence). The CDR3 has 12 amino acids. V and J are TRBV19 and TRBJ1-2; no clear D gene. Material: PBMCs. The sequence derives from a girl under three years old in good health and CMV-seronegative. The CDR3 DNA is TGTGCCAGTGAAGCCTACGGGAGCGGCTACACCTTC. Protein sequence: CASEAYGSGYTF.